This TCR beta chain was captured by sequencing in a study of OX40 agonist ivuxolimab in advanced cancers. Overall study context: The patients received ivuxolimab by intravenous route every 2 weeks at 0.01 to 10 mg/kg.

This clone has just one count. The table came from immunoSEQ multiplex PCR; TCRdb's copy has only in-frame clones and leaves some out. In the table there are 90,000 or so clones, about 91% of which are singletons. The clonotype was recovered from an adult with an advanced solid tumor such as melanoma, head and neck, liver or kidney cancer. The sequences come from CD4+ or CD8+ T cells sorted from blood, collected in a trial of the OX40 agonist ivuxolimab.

The CDR3 sequence: CASSLDTSGAYEQYF. CDR3 DNA: TGCGCCAGCAGCTTAGACACTAGCGGTGCCTACGAGCAGTACTTC. This rearrangement joins TRBV5-1 to TRBJ2-7, with TRBD2 matching over 8 bases. Germline V CDR1 and CDR2: SGHRS, YFSETQ. V shed 2 bases, J shed 2 bases, and the junction held 6 bases outside the gene matches. The CDR3 extends over 15 amino acids.